In this sample, the clone carrying this TCR beta chain turned up a few times. The CDR3 sequence is 13 residues long. Germline V gene data show CDR1 as SEHNR and CDR2 as FQNEAQ (reference sequence). V lost 5 bases, J lost 3 bases, and 10 bases lay in between. The data originate from a study of T cell repertoires in aging, cancer and after chemotherapy. Rearranged V-D-J TRB sequences were amplified with a mixed TRB-A/B primer pool. In TCRdb, the multiplex PCR reads were re-called with MiXCR into one record per CDR3 protein. The data show some 3,000 distinct CDR3 sequences, more than 20% seen once. Amplification of TCR beta used genomic DNA extracted from peripheral blood.

V and J are TRBV7-9 and TRBJ1-1; D not certain. The sequence was obtained from a human donor with a solid tumor. Source material: blood. The CDR3: CASSPPMDTEAFF. The CDR3 DNA sequence: TGTGCCAGCAGCCCCCCGATGGACACTGAAGCTTTCTTT.